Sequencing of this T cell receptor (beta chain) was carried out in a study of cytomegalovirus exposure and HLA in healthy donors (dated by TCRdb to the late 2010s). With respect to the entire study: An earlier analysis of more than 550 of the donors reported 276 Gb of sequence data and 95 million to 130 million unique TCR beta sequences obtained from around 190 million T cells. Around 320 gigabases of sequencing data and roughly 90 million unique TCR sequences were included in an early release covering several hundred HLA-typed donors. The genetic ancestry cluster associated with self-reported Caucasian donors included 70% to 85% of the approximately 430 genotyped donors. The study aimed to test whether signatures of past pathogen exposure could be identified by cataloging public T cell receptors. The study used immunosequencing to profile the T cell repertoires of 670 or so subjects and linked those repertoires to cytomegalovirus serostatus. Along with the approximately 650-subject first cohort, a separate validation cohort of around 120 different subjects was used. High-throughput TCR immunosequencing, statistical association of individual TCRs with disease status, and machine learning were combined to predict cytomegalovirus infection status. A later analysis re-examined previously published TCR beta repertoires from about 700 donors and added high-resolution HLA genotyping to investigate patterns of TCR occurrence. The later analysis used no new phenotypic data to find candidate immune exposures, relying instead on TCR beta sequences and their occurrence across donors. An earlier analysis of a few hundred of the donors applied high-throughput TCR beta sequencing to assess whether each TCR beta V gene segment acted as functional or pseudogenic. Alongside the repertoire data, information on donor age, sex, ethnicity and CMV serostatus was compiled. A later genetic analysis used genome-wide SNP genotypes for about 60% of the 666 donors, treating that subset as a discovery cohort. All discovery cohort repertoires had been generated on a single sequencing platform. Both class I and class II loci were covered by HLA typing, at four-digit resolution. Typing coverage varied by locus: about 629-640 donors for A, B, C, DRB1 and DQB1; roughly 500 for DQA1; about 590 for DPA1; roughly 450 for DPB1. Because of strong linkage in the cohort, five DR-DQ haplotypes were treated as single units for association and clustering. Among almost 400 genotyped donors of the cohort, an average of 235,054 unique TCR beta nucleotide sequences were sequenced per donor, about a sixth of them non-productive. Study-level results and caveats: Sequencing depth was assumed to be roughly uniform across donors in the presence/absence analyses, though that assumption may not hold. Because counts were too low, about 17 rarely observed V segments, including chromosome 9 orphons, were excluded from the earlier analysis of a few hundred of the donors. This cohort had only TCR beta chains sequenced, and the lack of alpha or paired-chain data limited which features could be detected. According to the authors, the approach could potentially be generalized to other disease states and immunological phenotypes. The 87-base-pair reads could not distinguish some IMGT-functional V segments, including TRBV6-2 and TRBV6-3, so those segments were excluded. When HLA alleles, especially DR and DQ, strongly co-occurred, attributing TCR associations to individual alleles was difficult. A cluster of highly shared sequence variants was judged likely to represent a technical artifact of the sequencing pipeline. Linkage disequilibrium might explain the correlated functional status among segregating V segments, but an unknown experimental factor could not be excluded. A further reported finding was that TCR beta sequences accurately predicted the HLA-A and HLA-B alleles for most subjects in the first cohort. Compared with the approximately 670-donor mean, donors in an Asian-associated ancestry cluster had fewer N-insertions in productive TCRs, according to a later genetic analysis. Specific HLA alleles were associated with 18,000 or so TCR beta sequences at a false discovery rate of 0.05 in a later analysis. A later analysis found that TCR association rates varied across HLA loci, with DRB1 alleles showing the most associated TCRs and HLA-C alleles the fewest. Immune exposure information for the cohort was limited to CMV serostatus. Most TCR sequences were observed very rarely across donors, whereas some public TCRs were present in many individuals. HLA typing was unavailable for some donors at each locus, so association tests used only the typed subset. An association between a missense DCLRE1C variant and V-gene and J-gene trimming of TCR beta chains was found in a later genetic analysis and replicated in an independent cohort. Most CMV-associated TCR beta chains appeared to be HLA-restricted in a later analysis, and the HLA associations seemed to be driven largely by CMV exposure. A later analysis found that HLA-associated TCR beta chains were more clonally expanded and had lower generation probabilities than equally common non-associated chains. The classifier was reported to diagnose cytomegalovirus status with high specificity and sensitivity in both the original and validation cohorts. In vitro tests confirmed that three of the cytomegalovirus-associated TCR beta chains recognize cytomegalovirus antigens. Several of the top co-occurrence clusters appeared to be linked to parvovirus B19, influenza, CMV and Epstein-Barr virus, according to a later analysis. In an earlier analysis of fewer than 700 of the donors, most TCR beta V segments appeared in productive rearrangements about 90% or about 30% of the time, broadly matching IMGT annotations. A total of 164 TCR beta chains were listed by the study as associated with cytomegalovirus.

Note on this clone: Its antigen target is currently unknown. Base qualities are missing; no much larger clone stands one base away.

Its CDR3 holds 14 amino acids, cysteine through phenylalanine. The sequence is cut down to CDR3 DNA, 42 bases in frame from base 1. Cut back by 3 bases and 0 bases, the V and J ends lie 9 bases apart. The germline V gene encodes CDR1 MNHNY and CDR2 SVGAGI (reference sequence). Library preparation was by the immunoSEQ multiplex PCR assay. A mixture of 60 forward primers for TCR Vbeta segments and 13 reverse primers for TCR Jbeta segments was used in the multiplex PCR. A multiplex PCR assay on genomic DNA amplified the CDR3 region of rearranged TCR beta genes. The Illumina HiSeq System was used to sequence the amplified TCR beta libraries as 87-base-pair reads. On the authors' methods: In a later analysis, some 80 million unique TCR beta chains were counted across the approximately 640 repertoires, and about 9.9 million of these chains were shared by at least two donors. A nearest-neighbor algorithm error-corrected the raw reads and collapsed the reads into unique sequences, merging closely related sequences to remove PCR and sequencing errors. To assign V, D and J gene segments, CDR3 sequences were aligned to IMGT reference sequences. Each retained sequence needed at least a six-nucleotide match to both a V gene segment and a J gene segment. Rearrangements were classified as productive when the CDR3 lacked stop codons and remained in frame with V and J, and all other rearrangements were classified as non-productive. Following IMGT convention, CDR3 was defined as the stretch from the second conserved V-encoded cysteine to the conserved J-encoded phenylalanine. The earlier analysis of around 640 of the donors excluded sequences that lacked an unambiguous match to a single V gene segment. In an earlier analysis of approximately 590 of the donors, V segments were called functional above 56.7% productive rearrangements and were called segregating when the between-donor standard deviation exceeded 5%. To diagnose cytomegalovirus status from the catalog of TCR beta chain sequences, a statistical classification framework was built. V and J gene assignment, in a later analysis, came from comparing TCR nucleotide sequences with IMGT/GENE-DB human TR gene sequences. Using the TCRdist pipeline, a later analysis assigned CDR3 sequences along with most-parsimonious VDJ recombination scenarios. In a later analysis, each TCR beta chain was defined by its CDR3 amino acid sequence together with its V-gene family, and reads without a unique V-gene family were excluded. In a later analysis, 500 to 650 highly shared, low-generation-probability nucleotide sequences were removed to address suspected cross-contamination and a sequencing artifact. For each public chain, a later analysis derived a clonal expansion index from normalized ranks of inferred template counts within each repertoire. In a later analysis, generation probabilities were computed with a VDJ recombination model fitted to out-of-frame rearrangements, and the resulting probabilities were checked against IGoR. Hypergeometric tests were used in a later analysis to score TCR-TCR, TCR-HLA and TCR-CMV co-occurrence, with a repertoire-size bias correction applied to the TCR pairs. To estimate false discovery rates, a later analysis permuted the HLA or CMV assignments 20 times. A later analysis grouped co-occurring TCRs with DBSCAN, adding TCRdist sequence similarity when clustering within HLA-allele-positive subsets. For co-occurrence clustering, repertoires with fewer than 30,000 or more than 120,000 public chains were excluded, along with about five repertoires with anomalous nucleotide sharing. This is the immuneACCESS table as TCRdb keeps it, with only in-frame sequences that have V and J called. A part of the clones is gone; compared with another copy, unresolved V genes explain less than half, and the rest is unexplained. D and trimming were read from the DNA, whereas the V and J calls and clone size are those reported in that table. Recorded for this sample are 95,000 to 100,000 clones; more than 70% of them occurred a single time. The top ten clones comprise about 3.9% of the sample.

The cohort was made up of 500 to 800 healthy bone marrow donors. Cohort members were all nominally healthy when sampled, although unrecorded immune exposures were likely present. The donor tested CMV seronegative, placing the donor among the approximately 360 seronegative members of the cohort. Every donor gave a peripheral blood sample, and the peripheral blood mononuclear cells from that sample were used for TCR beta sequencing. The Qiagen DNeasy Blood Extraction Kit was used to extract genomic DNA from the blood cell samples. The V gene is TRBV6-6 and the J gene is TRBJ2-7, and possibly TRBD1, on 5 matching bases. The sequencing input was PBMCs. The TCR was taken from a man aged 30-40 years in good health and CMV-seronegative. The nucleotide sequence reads TGTGCCAGCAGTTATGGACATCACTCCTACGAGCAGTACTTC. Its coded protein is CASSYGHHSYEQYF.